Listed here are 29 T cell receptor beta chains from one sample, sequenced in a study of beta chain features in type 1 diabetes (dated by TCRdb to the late 2010s). The library was produced with the immunoSEQ multiplex PCR assay. The entire amount of isolated RNA was reverse transcribed using the High Capacity cDNA Reverse Transcription Kit, so the sequenced TCRB transcripts were expressed ones. Entries here come from immuneACCESS through TCRdb and include only in-frame sequences with V and J called. Some clones fail to appear in such tables; in the studies checked, an unresolved V gene covers under half of the shortfall, and the cause of the remainder is unknown. This sample comprises 450,000 to 550,000 clones, approximately 30% of them detected only once. The ten top clones hold roughly 0.066% of the sample. Sequencing was done on a sample of naive CD4+ T cells from blood. In the paper's terms, the cell subset or site label means: true naive CD4+ T cells. The receptors derive from a man between 18 and 35 years old in good health.

This clone was seen a handful of times. The CDR3, as DNA: TGTGCCAGCAGTCCCCTTAGAGGGGCCAAAAACATTCAGTACTTC. It encodes CASSPLRGAKNIQYF. This chain connects TRBV27 to TRBJ2-4; possibly TRBD2 for D (5 bases). V lost 5 bases, J lost 1 base, and 12 bases lay in between. Germline CDR1 and CDR2: MNHEY and SMNVEV (reference sequence). The CDR3 totals 15 residues.

The chain joins TRBV6-1 to TRBJ2-7, with 13 bases that match TRBD2. Germline V gene sequence: CDR1 MNHNS, CDR2 SASEGT. CDR3 size: 16 residues. V trimming: 0 bases; J trimming: 4 bases; junction bases outside the gene matches: 3. CDR3 sequence: CASSEAPLAGGYEQYF. The CDR3 bases are TGTGCCAGCAGTGAAGCGCCACTAGCGGGAGGGTACGAGCAGTACTTC.

This clone was counted a few times. This chain joins TRBV29-1 and TRBJ2-7, with TRBD2 matching over 11 bases. The CDR3 is made up of 12 amino acids. The germline gives CDR1 SQVTM, CDR2 ANQGSEA. Trimming at V came to 7 bases and at J to 4 bases, leaving 3 bases not matched to a gene. The CDR3 spells CSARLAGYEQYF. The CDR3 DNA is TGCAGCGCAAGACTAGCGGGATACGAGCAGTACTTC.

This clone was seen only a few times. Other DNA sequences from this sample encode an identical CDR3 as well. This chain links TRBV10-3 with TRBJ2-1; TRBD2 matches at 8 bases. The germline gives CDR1 ENHRY, CDR2 SYGVKD. CDR3 length: 15 residues. Trimming cost V 4 bases and J 0 bases; bases outside gene matches: 2. The CDR3 loop reads CAISVSGSSYNEQFF. CDR3 bases: TGTGCCATCAGTGTGAGCGGGAGCTCCTACAATGAGCAGTTCTTC.

The J gene is TRBJ2-2, the V gene TRBV2; a weak D match, TRBD2 (5 bases). V lost 0 bases and J lost 4, with 12 bases in between. The CDR3 consists of 16 residues. Germline assignment: CDR1 SNHLY and CDR2 FYNNEI. The CDR3 spells CASSEAAASFTGELFF. DNA for the CDR3: TGTGCCAGCAGTGAAGCAGCGGCTAGCTTCACCGGGGAGCTGTTTTTT.

This clone was seen once. This chain joins TRBV25-1 and TRBJ2-7; D uncertain. CDR1 is MGHDK, CDR2 SYGVNS, per germline. The germline V and J ends were trimmed by 1 base and 0 bases, with 10 bases remaining between them. This CDR3 has 15 amino acids. CDR3 sequence reads: CASSEFPKGSYEQYF. Written as DNA, the CDR3 is TGTGCCAGCAGTGAATTCCCGAAGGGCTCCTACGAGCAGTACTTC.

V gene TRBV21-1 combines with J gene TRBJ2-4; the table assigns TRBD1, which was not confirmed against the DNA. TRBV21-1 is a listed pseudogene. The CDR3 length is 17 residues. The CDR3 sequence: CASSKREPGQVQNIQYF. CDR3 coding DNA: TGTGCCAGCAGCAAACGGGAACCGGGACAGGTTCAAAACATTCAGTACTTC.

This clone turned up a few times. The J gene is TRBJ2-7, the V gene TRBV5-6; D unresolved. The V end was cut by 2 bases, the J end by 3 bases, with 6 bases between. The CDR3 spans 12 residues. Germline V gives CDR1 SGHDT, CDR2 YYEEEE. CDR3 sequence reads: CASSLVNYEQYF. The DNA of the CDR3 is TGTGCCAGCAGCTTAGTGAACTACGAGCAGTACTTC.

To note about this clone: Other nucleotide sequences in the sample specify the same CDR3. V usage is TRBV9 and J usage is TRBJ2-1, with 7 positions matching TRBD2. This CDR3 comprises 15 residues. Losses at the gene ends were 0 bases for V and 1 base for J; bases not matched to a gene: 1. CDR1 is SGDLS, CDR2 YYNGEE, per germline. The CDR3 is CASSVAGGSYNEQFF. CDR3 sequence (DNA): TGTGCCAGCAGCGTAGCGGGAGGATCCTACAATGAGCAGTTCTTC. Filled out from reference TRBV9 and TRBJ2-1, the complete variable domain reads DSGVTQTPKHLITATGQRVTLRCSPRSGDLSVYWYQQSLDQGLQFLIQYYNGEERAKGNILERFSAQQFPDLHSELNLSSLELGDSALYFCASSVAGGSYNEQFFGPGTRLTVL.

This sequence joins TRBV4-2 and TRBJ2-6; 10 bases line up with TRBD1. CDR1 is LGHNA and CDR2 is YNFKEQ in the germline V gene. The CDR3 has 18 residues. V gave up 3 bases and J gave up 0 bases; unmatched junction bases: 5. CDR3 loop: CASSHRDRGYSGANVLTF. CDR3 DNA sequence: TGTGCCAGCAGCCACCGGGACAGGGGATACTCTGGGGCCAACGTCCTGACTTTC.

The rearrangement uses TRBV5-1 and TRBJ2-7; maybe TRBD1 (6 bases). This CDR3 comprises 13 residues. Germline CDR1 reads SGHRS; CDR2 reads YFSETQ. V dropped 3 bases and J dropped 6 bases, with 13 bases sitting between them. DNA of the CDR3: TGCGCCAGCAGCTCCCAACAGGGAGCCGAGCAGTACTTC. It specifies CASSSQQGAEQYF.

There are a few counts of this clone. V and J are TRBV15 and TRBJ2-3, with TRBD1 matching 7 bases. This CDR3 has 15 amino acids. V lost 3 bases and J lost 5; bases outside the gene matches: 8. Germline V gene sequence: CDR1 LNHNV, CDR2 YYDKDF (reference sequence). The CDR3 nucleotides read TGTGCCACCAGCAGGCGGACCGGGACAGTAGATACGCAGTATTTT. Translated, it gives CATSRRTGTVDTQYF.

With regard to this clone: The sample has other DNA sequences that encode this CDR3 too. The J gene is TRBJ1-3, the V gene TRBV29-1; D uncertain. The CDR3 is 11 residues long. Germline-derived CDR1 and CDR2 are SQVTM and ANQGSEA. Trimming removed 6 bases from V and 4 bases from J, with 7 bases in between. Written as DNA, the CDR3 is TGCAGCGTCGTCATAGGAAACACCATATATTTT. Residues: CSVVIGNTIYF.

This chain uses TRBV15 with TRBJ2-7, with a possible D match to TRBD1 (6 bases). CDR3 length: 15 amino acids. Trimming took off 0 bases at V and 2 bases at J, with 11 bases between the two ends. The germline V gene has CDR1 LNHNV and CDR2 YYDKDF (reference sequence). The CDR3 here is CATSRDLGGTYEQYF. Here the CDR3 DNA reads TGTGCCACCAGCAGAGATCTTGGGGGCACCTACGAGCAGTACTTC.

V is TRBV7-9 and J is TRBJ2-7, with 7 bases matching TRBD1. V lost 5 bases and J lost 5; bases outside the gene matches: 3. CDR1 SEHNR and CDR2 FQNEAQ come from the germline V gene (reference sequence). CDR3 length: 12 residues. The CDR3 reads CASSRQGNEQYF. CDR3 DNA: TGTGCCAGCAGCAGACAGGGAAACGAGCAGTACTTC.

The V gene is TRBV4-2, the J gene TRBJ2-7; D is perhaps TRBD1 (5 bases). The CDR3 covers 14 residues. Germline assignment: CDR1 LGHNA and CDR2 YNFKEQ. Trimming pared 6 bases from V and 4 bases from J, leaving 16 bases between. This CDR3 reads CASSKQGADYEQYF. CDR3 coding DNA: TGTGCCAGCAGTAAACAAGGGGCGGATTACGAGCAGTACTTC.

This clone was picked up a small number of times. The chain couples TRBV29-1 to TRBJ2-5; 10 bases are shared with TRBD2. The ends lost 4 bases at V and 2 bases at J; junction bases unmatched: 1. This CDR3 is built from 13 residues. Germline values: CDR1 SQVTM, CDR2 ANQGSEA. The CDR3 region has the DNA TGCAGCGTTGTACTAGCGGGGCAAGAGACCCAGTACTTC. Translated, it gives CSVVLAGQETQYF.

The CDR3 DNA sequence: TGTGCCTGGAGCTCTTTCCCCGGGAGCTCCTACAATGAGCAGTTCTTC. This gives the protein CAWSSFPGSSYNEQFF. V and J are TRBV30 and TRBJ2-1, with D possibly TRBD2 on 6 matching bases. Germline V lookup: CDR1 GTSNPN, CDR2 SVGIG (reference sequence). This CDR3 comprises 16 residues. The V end was cut by 3 bases, the J end by 0 bases, with 15 bases between. The full variable domain, with the rest looked up from reference TRBV30 and TRBJ2-1, is SQTIHQWPATLVQPVGSPLSLECTVEGTSNPNLYWYRQAAGRGLQLLFYSVGIGQISSEVPQNLSASRPQDRQFILSSKKLLLSDSGFYLCAWSSFPGSSYNEQFFGPGTRLTVL.

Concerning this clone: Other DNA sequences in this specimen translate into the identical CDR3. The genes are TRBV29-1 and TRBJ1-1, with a possible D match to TRBD1 (5 bases). The germline CDR1 and CDR2 sequences are SQVTM and ANQGSEA. Trimming took off 4 bases at V and 0 bases at J, with 9 bases between the two ends. The CDR3 spans 13 residues. This CDR3 is CSVGGRLNTEAFF. The DNA for the CDR3 is TGCAGCGTTGGGGGCCGCTTGAACACTGAAGCTTTCTTT.

V gene TRBV30 combines with J gene TRBJ1-1; 7 bases agree with TRBD1. The germline CDR1 and CDR2 sequences are GTSNPN and SVGIG (reference sequence). The CDR3 spans 11 residues. The junction had 2 bases not matched to a gene; V was cut back by 4 bases and J by 6 bases. The CDR3 loop is CAWNRGAEAFF. In DNA form, the CDR3 reads TGTGCCTGGAACAGGGGCGCTGAAGCTTTCTTT.

This sequence joins TRBV7-3 and TRBJ2-1; D not resolved. The CDR3 is 15 residues long. The germline V and J ends were trimmed by 5 bases and 3 bases, with 14 bases remaining between them. The germline CDR1 and CDR2 sequences are SGHTA and FQGTGA. The CDR3 region is CASSAQQTLYNEQFF. The CDR3 DNA follows: TGTGCCAGCAGCGCCCAACAGACTCTCTACAATGAGCAGTTCTTC.

The V and J genes are TRBV15 and TRBJ1-2; TRBD1 agrees at 7 bases. Per the germline V gene, CDR1 is LNHNV and CDR2 is YYDKDF (reference sequence). CDR3 length: 15 residues. The ends lost 0 bases at V and 3 bases at J; junction bases unmatched: 4. The CDR3 DNA reads TGTGCCACCAGCAGAGACCCAGGGGGGGACTATGGCTACACCTTC. It translates to CATSRDPGGDYGYTF.

CDR3 sequence: CSVEYWGGLVDNTEAFF. The CDR3 nucleotides read TGCAGCGTTGAATATTGGGGTGGGTTAGTCGATAACACTGAAGCTTTCTTT. The rearrangement uses TRBV29-1 and TRBJ1-1; no clear D. CDR3 length: 17 residues. V lost 2 bases to trimming and J lost 2 bases, with 21 bases between them. CDR1 and CDR2 from the germline V gene are SQVTM and ANQGSEA.

The V and J genes are TRBV7-8 and TRBJ2-3; D is perhaps TRBD1 (5 bases). Germline loops: CDR1 SGHVS, CDR2 FQNEAQ. The CDR3 loop spans 15 amino acids. Between the trimmed V and J ends, which lost 2 bases and 1 base, there was a span of 10 bases. This chain's CDR3 is CASSLRATGTDTQYF. The CDR3 region has the DNA TGTGCCAGCAGCTTAAGAGCGACAGGCACAGATACGCAGTATTTT.

This clone was detected only a few times. The CDR3 DNA follows: TGCGCCAGCAGCTCCGGACTAGCGTTACAAGAGACCCAGTACTTC. It encodes CASSSGLALQETQYF. The chain is built from TRBV5-1 and TRBJ2-5; TRBD2 matches at 9 bases. The junction had 5 bases not matched to a gene; V was cut back by 3 bases and J by 2 bases. Looked up from germline, CDR1 is SGHRS and CDR2 is YFSETQ. CDR3 size: 15 residues. Complete variable domain (other parts from reference TRBV5-1 and TRBJ2-5): KAGVTQTPRYLIKTRGQQVTLSCSPISGHRSVSWYQQTPGQGLQFLFEYFSETQRNKGNFPGRFSGRQFSNSRSEMNVSTLELGDSALYLCASSSGLALQETQYFGPGTRLLVL.

The sample holds a few counts of this clone. The chain is built from TRBV9 and TRBJ2-1; 13 positions agree with TRBD2. V was pared by 4 bases and J by 2 bases, with 9 bases of the junction left unmatched. CDR3 length: 18 amino acids. CDR1 and CDR2 from the germline V gene are SGDLS and YYNGEE. CDR3 bases: TGTGCCAGCAGCCCGCGGACTAGCGGGAGTCTTCCCTACAATGAGCAGTTCTTC. Protein sequence: CASSPRTSGSLPYNEQFF.

J is TRBJ2-3 and V is TRBV25-1, with D possibly called TRBD1 or TRBD2 (5 bases each). The CDR3 spans 17 residues. CDR1 is MGHDK and CDR2 is SYGVNS in the germline V gene. Trimming left V 6 bases short and J 0 bases short, with 19 bases between. The CDR3 sequence: CASRSQGEAVSTDTQYF. For the CDR3, the DNA is TGTGCCAGCAGGAGCCAAGGGGAAGCGGTTAGCACAGATACGCAGTATTTT.

This clone was counted between two and nine times. Other nucleotide sequences in the sample specify the same CDR3. The chain carries TRBV29-1 and TRBJ2-5; TRBD1 agrees at 8 bases. V lost 7 bases, J lost 2 bases, and 3 bases stayed unmatched. Germline CDR1 reads SQVTM; CDR2 reads ANQGSEA. The CDR3 has 12 residues. The CDR3 nucleotides are TGCAGCGCTCGGACAGGGCAAGAGACCCAGTACTTC. The encoded protein is CSARTGQETQYF.

The chain carries TRBV9 and TRBJ2-5; D ambiguous. The J call may be in error: the DNA end matches TRBJ2-7 better. The germline CDR1 and CDR2 sequences are SGDLS and YYNGEE. This CDR3 is built from 14 residues. The CDR3 here is CASSVDGSSYEQYF. DNA of the CDR3: TGTGCCAGCAGCGTAGACGGCAGCTCCTACGAGCAGTACTTC.